The T cell receptor beta chain under discussion was sequenced for a study of regulatory and conventional T cells in RAG deficiency. General study results and limits: Compared with controls, unique Treg TCR beta sequences dropped around 100-fold in Omenn syndrome and CID/AS. Patient subsets had shorter CDR3s; Omenn Treg-Tconv overlap exceeded 80%.

Produced via immunoSEQ multiplex PCR; TCRdb's table is partial and in-frame only. The sample includes approximately 46,000 clones, 75% to 90% of them seen just once. Trimming removed 5 bases at V and 7 bases at J, with 22 bases between. The germline gives CDR1 SGHRS, CDR2 YFSETQ. This CDR3 comprises 15 residues. With regard to this clone: The antigen is undetermined.

Blood CD4+ CD25-low CD127-high conventional T cells supplied the genomic DNA template. This sample was also put to use in a study of regulatory T cells. That publication notes: The primer mix had 52 TRBV and 13 TRBJ primers. Patient repertoires had restricted TRB V-J pairs and skewed V and J usage, most in Tregs.

This TCR was sampled from a human donor in good health. The chain uses TRBV5-1 and TRBJ2-7; possibly TRBD1 or TRBD2 for D (5 bases each). Source material: CD4+ effector T cells sorted from blood. This chain's CDR3 is CASRGTGTSQEEQYF. The CDR3 DNA reads TGCGCCAGCAGGGGTACCGGGACCTCCCAAGAGGAGCAGTACTTC.